This record looks at one T cell receptor (beta chain) sequence and its context. Its antigen is not known. The data were obtained in a study of cytomegalovirus exposure and HLA in healthy donors. Study-wide results and caveats: Presence/absence comparisons presumed near-even sequencing depth among donors.

V lost 0 bases and J lost 4, with 12 bases in between. Looked up from germline, CDR1 is MNHEY and CDR2 is SVGAGI. The CDR3 contains 15 residues. PCR was performed using 60 Vbeta and 13 Jbeta primers. The data were produced by immunoSEQ multiplex PCR, yet TCRdb's version contains in-frame clones alone and is incomplete. The sample table includes 100,000 to 150,000 clones. The sample comprised PBMCs. This receptor was identified in a man between 18 and 29 years old in good health and CMV-seronegative. The chain carries TRBV6-5 and TRBJ1-2; perhaps TRBD1 as D (5 bases). CDR3 in DNA: TGTGCCAGCAGTTACTCAGGGGAGGGTACCTATGGCTACACCTTC. Translated: CASSYSGEGTYGYTF.